A selection of T cell receptor beta chains follows, all from one sample in a study of blood T cells in healthy people across ages. TCRdb recomputed calls from the 5' RACE reads with MiXCR, one row per CDR3 protein. This table has over 500,000 distinct CDR3 sequences, under 65% appearing once. Material: blood. The receptor set was obtained from a woman of 80 years or more in good health. CDR3s include the opening cysteine and the closing phenylalanine or tryptophan. D genes are given only for firm matches. Expanded clones are given a class, and other clones once, few, many or no size at all.

v_call	clone_size	d_call	j_call	cdr3_nt	cdr3_aa
TRBV5-1	many	-	TRBJ1-5	TGCGCCAGCAGCTTTGGACCCCCAGATCAGCCCCAGCATTTT	CASSFGPPDQPQHF
TRBV7-3	once	-	TRBJ2-2	TGTGCCAGCAGCCCCAGGCCTTTTGCCGGGGAGCTGTTTTTT	CASSPRPFAGELFF
TRBV10-3	-	-	TRBJ1-2	TGTGCCATCAGTGGGGAACCAGTTAACTATGGCTGCACCTTC	CAISGEPVNYGCTF
TRBV4-2	-	TRBD1	TRBJ1-5	TGTGCCAGCAGCCAAGGGCAGGGGGCCCAGCATTTT	CASSQGQGAQHF
TRBV6-6	-	-	TRBJ1-6	TGTGCCAGCAGTTACGGTACGACAGGAAACTCACCCCTCCACTTT	CASSYGTTGNSPLHF
TRBV5-1	many	-	TRBJ2-1	TGCGCCAGCACCCCCCGGGATTACACTTCTTTGCCTAACAATGAGCAGTTCTTC	CASTPRDYTSLPNNEQFF
TRBV4-3	-	-	TRBJ2-3	TGCGCCAGCAGCCAGACACAGGATAGTCAAGGGCAGTATTTT	CASSQTQDSQGQYF
TRBV11-2	many	TRBD2	TRBJ2-3	TGTGCCAGCAGCCCCATTGGGGGGGTCACAGATACGCAGTATTTT	CASSPIGGVTDTQYF
TRBV7-3	-	-	TRBJ2-5	TGTGCCAGCAGCTTAGGTGTCGGCCTGGTGGAGACCCAGTACTTC	CASSLGVGLVETQYF
TRBV7-9	-	-	TRBJ2-3	TGTGCCAGCAGCTTGCCCCTTGTGGGACTCTCTTCAGATACGCAGTATTTT	CASSLPLVGLSSDTQYF
TRBV6-5	-	-	TRBJ2-7	TGTGCCAGCAGTCCAGACAGGCCTTACTACGAGCAGTACTTC	CASSPDRPYYEQYF
TRBV11-2	-	-	TRBJ1-2	TGTGCCAGCAGCCCGGGACTCTCAAGGGTCTATGGCTACACCTTC	CASSPGLSRVYGYTF
TRBV15	-	-	TRBJ2-3	TGTGCCACCAGAAGCGATTTGTCCCATGGCTCCACCTCAGCGAGAGATACGCAGTATTTT	CATRSDLSHGSTSARDTQYF
TRBV5-4	-	-	TRBJ1-6	TGTGCCAGCAGCTTGGGGTTCGCGGGGCAGGGTTCACCCCTCCACTTT	CASSLGFAGQGSPLHF
TRBV9	-	-	TRBJ2-7	TGTGCCAGCACCCAGGGAGAGGGCTCCTACAATGAGCAGTACTTC	CASTQGEGSYNEQYF
TRBV7-2	-	TRBD2	TRBJ2-1	TGTGCCAGCAGCTTAAGGACTAGTCGGGGCTACAATGAGCAGTTCTTC	CASSLRTSRGYNEQFF
TRBV30	few	-	TRBJ1-2	TGTGCCTGGAGACACCCCAGTTGGAGAATCTATGGCTACACCTTC	CAWRHPSWRIYGYTF
TRBV3-1	few	-	TRBJ2-5	TGTGCCAGCAGCCAAGGACAAGGGGGTGAGCAGTACTTC	CASSQGQGGEQYF
TRBV20-1	-	-	TRBJ1-2	TGCAGTGCAGACCAATCGTCGCGGTTCTCGTTCGGCTACACCTTC	CSADQSSRFSFGYTF
TRBV7-9	many	-	TRBJ1-2	TGTGCCAGCAGCTCAGTTAACTATGGCTACACCTTC	CASSSVNYGYTF
TRBV5-1	-	TRBD2	TRBJ2-3	TGCGCCAGCAGCTTGGCCCCATCGGGGGGGACAGATACGCAGTATTTT	CASSLAPSGGTDTQYF
TRBV20-1	many	-	TRBJ2-3	TGCAGTGCTAGAGATCGTGGGGCGCTTGCAGATACGCAGTATTTT	CSARDRGALADTQYF
TRBV7-2	-	-	TRBJ1-4	TGTGCCAGCAGCTTAGAGGGGTTCATCACTAATGAAAAACTGTTTTTT	CASSLEGFITNEKLFF
TRBV5-1	many	-	TRBJ2-7	TGCGCCAGCAGCTGGGAGGACAGCCACTACGAGCAGTACTTC	CASSWEDSHYEQYF
TRBV6-2/TRBV6-3	-	-	TRBJ1-2	TGTGCCAGCAGGGACGGGACGGTGGATTATGGCTACACCTTC	CASRDGTVDYGYTF
TRBV4-1	once	-	TRBJ1-5	TGCGCCAGCAACCACGGGGCTGGCAGCAATCAGCCCCGGCATTTT	CASNHGAGSNQPRHF
TRBV7-9	-	TRBD2	TRBJ2-1	TGTGCCAGCAGCTCAAGCGGACTAGCGGGAGGGAGCTCCTACAATGAGCAGTTCTTC	CASSSSGLAGGSSYNEQFF
TRBV4-1	many	-	TRBJ2-1	TGCGCCAGCAGCCAACCCGGGACAACCAATGAGCAGTTCTTC	CASSQPGTTNEQFF
TRBV20-1	-	-	TRBJ2-7	TGCAGTGCTAGAGAGGCGAAGGGGGGGATGTACGAGCAGTACTTC	CSAREAKGGMYEQYF
TRBV20-1	-	-	TRBJ1-2	TGCAGTGCTAGCAAGGAGGGGACGAACTATGGCTACACCTTC	CSASKEGTNYGYTF
TRBV6-5	many	-	TRBJ2-3	TGTGCCAGTCGGCGAGGGATAAGCACAGATACGCAGTATTTT	CASRRGISTDTQYF
TRBV15	-	-	TRBJ2-1	TGTGCCACCAGTTGGGACCTATTGGGGGTGAATGAGCAGTTCTTC	CATSWDLLGVNEQFF
TRBV5-5	-	TRBD2	TRBJ2-3	TGTGCCAGCAGTCTGGGTATTAGCGGGGGCCTGAGCACAGATACGCAGTATTTT	CASSLGISGGLSTDTQYF
TRBV30	-	-	TRBJ1-5	TGTGCCTGGTCACGACAGGTGAATCAGCCCCAGCATTTT	CAWSRQVNQPQHF
TRBV3-1	-	TRBD2	TRBJ2-1	TGTGCCAGCAGCTCGTCTAGCGGGGGCACGGGTGAGCAGTTCTTC	CASSSSSGGTGEQFF
TRBV3-1	many	-	TRBJ2-1	TGTGCCAGCAGCCAAGCAAAGGGGCAGTTCTTC	CASSQAKGQFF
TRBV20-1	-	-	TRBJ1-5	TGCAGTGCTAGAGCGGGTCGGGATCAGCCCCAGCATTTT	CSARAGRDQPQHF
TRBV7-9	many	-	TRBJ2-3	TGTGCCAGCAGCTGGTCGGGCTCCCTAACAGATACGCAGTATTTT	CASSWSGSLTDTQYF
TRBV5-1	few	-	TRBJ1-1	TGCGCCAGCAGCCCCCTGCCTAGGGCCGGTGAAGCTTTCTTT	CASSPLPRAGEAFF
TRBV5-1	few	TRBD2	TRBJ2-7	TGCGCCAGCAGCTTGGTCTTCGGGAGGGCCGCGGATGAGCAGTACTTC	CASSLVFGRAADEQYF
TRBV28	-	-	TRBJ2-7	TGTGCCAGCATTTTAGGGAACTACGAGCAGTACTTC	CASILGNYEQYF
TRBV3-1	-	-	TRBJ1-3	TGTGCCAGCAGCCAAGATAAATTCTCTGGAAACACCATATATTTT	CASSQDKFSGNTIYF
TRBV27	many	TRBD2	TRBJ2-3	TGTGCCAGCAGTTTTAGCGGGGACACAGATACGCAGTATTTT	CASSFSGDTDTQYF
TRBV20-1	-	-	TRBJ2-3	TGCAGTGCTACTCCGAGGGAGGAATACACAGATACGCAGTATTTT	CSATPREEYTDTQYF
TRBV5-1	many	-	TRBJ2-5	TGTGCCAGCAGTTTAGAGGGTGTCGGGGAGACCCAGTACTTC	CASSLEGVGETQYF
TRBV20-1	-	-	TRBJ1-5	TGCAGTGCTAGTCTTTCAGGGTTTGGCAATCAGCCCCAGCATTTT	CSASLSGFGNQPQHF
TRBV4-2	-	TRBD2	TRBJ2-5	TGTGCCAGCAGCCAAGACCCGTTGGGTGTAGGACTAGCGGAAGAGACCCAGTACTTC	CASSQDPLGVGLAEETQYF
TRBV29-1	-	-	TRBJ2-3	TGCAGCGTGCCCGATAAGTTGTCGGATACGCAGTATTTT	CSVPDKLSDTQYF
TRBV29-1	-	-	TRBJ1-2	TGCAGCGTTGAGGAGGTGGATGGCTACACCTTC	CSVEEVDGYTF
TRBV5-1	-	TRBD2	TRBJ2-5	TGCGCCAGCAGAGTCCTAGCGGGAGTTTCTGAGCAGTACTTC	CASRVLAGVSEQYF
TRBV12-3/TRBV12-4	few	-	TRBJ1-4	TGTGCCAGCATGTGGCGAAGGGGAGAAAAACTGTTTTTT	CASMWRRGEKLFF
TRBV7-2	many	-	TRBJ2-3	TGTGCCAGCAGCTTAACCAGGGGAGATACGCAGTATTTT	CASSLTRGDTQYF